Many counts were recorded for the clone carrying this TCR beta chain. Its antigen remains unidentified. The CDR3 runs to 16 residues. The data originate from a study of identical twins. Whole-study results and caveats: The study reached conclusions through statistical analysis that was cross-sectional, not following the same donors. Carriage of fewer insertions was seen in abundant cord blood beta clonotypes, whereas memory repertoires showed none.

A universal primer site was created by template switching, with the cDNA bearing unique molecular identifiers. TCRdb redid the calling of the 5' RACE reads with MiXCR, one entry per CDR3 protein. The sample lists about 890,000 distinct CDR3 sequences, roughly an eighth occurring once. These data were likewise used in another study, on yellow fever vaccine responses in identical twins.

The genes are TRBV21-1 and TRBJ1-5. TRBV21-1 is noted as a pseudogene. The TCR sequence derives from a woman aged 18-29 years in good health. The specimen was PBMCs. DNA of the CDR3: TGTGCCAGCAGGCATCCGCAAGTAATTAGCAATCAGCCCCAGCATTTT. Amino acid sequence: CASRHPQVISNQPQHF.